Described below is a single TCR beta chain sequence and its context. The junction and the germline gene differ at one end; a read error may be behind it. Other DNA sequences in this sample translate to the same CDR3. Methods used by the authors: The authors estimated nucleated cell counts from reference gene primer amplification. Here immunoSEQ multiplex PCR was the method, and the copy in TCRdb shows in-frame clones only, minus some. Clone size and V and J calls were adopted from that table, with D and trimming inferred from the DNA. The sample has around 20,000 clones; nearly 90% are singletons. Per the germline V gene, CDR1 is GTSNPN and CDR2 is SVGIG (reference sequence). This CDR3 has 13 residues. These data come from a study of blood T cell repertoires in COVID-19. The overall study: The analysed material was cDNA or gDNA that came from T cells, B-cell-depleted T cells, or PBMCs.

Sequencing was done on a sample of peripheral blood. The sequence derives from a human donor with active COVID-19. The donor label of this sample is uncertain. The V gene is TRBV30, the J gene TRBJ2-1; 12 bases fit TRBD1. The CDR3 sequence: CAWTGTGGYEQFF. The CDR3 region has the DNA TGTGCTTGGACGGGGACAGGGGGCTATGAGCAGTTCTTC. Combining the CDR3 with reference TRBV30 and TRBJ2-1 gives the whole variable domain SQTIHQWPATLVQPVGSPLSLECTVEGTSNPNLYWYRQAAGRGLQLLFYSVGIGQISSEVPQNLSASRPQDRQFILSSKKLLLSDSGFYLCAWTGTGGYEQFFGPGTRLTVL.